One sample yielded the 11 T cell receptor beta chains listed below, sequenced in a study of shared clonotypes between healthy human individuals. Clones were sequenced by immunoSEQ multiplex PCR, and TCRdb holds only the in-frame ones, with some missing. In the table there are about 1.5 million clones, nearly 99% of which are singletons. Sequenced sample: naive CD4+ T cells sorted from blood. Subset given: CD45RA+ positively selected. All receptors derive from a young man in good health.

Turning to this clone: Other DNA sequences from this sample encode an identical CDR3 as well. The chain is built from TRBV11-3 and TRBJ2-6, with no clear D. Germline V CDR1 and CDR2: SGHNT, YENEEA. V was pared by 3 bases and J by 4 bases, with 4 bases between. This CDR3 comprises 13 residues. Here the CDR3 DNA reads TGTGCCAGCAGCTTGTCCGGGGCCAACGTCCTGACTTTC. As protein: CASSLSGANVLTF.

The V gene is TRBV11-2, the J gene TRBJ2-5; D remains ambiguous. The CDR3 runs 13 residues. Germline assignment: CDR1 SGHAT and CDR2 FQNNGV. Trimming took off 0 bases at V and 4 bases at J, with 6 bases between the two ends. CDR3 amino acids: CASSLDWVETQYF. Written as DNA, the CDR3 is TGTGCCAGCAGCTTAGATTGGGTAGAGACCCAGTACTTC.

The gene calls are TRBV14 and TRBJ1-1; D not certain. V shed 0 bases and J shed 9 bases, with 14 bases lying between them. The CDR3 loop spans 14 amino acids. Germline values: CDR1 SGHDN, CDR2 FVKESK. Written as DNA, the CDR3 is TGTGCCAGCAGCCAAGATGTCGGAACCGTTAAAGCTTTCTTT. As protein: CASSQDVGTVKAFF.

The chain couples TRBV30 to TRBJ2-7; 13 bases line up with TRBD2. CDR3 size: 14 residues. V trimming: 0 bases; J trimming: 7 bases; junction bases outside the gene matches: 3. Germline CDR1 is GTSNPN and CDR2 is SVGIG (reference sequence). CDR3 DNA: TGTGCCTGGAGTGTAGGACTAGCGGGAGTTGAGCAGTACTTC. This encodes CAWSVGLAGVEQYF. The full variable domain, with the rest looked up from reference TRBV30 and TRBJ2-7, is SQTIHQWPATLVQPVGSPLSLECTVEGTSNPNLYWYRQAAGRGLQLLFYSVGIGQISSEVPQNLSASRPQDRQFILSSKKLLLSDSGFYLCAWSVGLAGVEQYFGPGTRLTVT.

The chain uses TRBV19 and TRBJ2-7, with D perhaps TRBD2 (6 bases). CDR1 is LNHDA and CDR2 is SQIVND in the germline V gene (reference sequence). V shed 9 bases and J shed 0 bases, with 9 bases lying between them. The CDR3 loop spans 12 amino acids. The CDR3 region has the DNA TGTGCCAGCCAGGACTACTCCTACGAGCAGTACTTC. Translating it yields CASQDYSYEQYF.

V is TRBV5-1 and J is TRBJ2-2; 7 positions agree with TRBD2. Germline V lookup: CDR1 SGHRS, CDR2 YFSETQ. After removal of 3 bases from V and 3 bases from J, the junction contained 5 bases not matched to a gene. The length of the CDR3 is 15 residues. The CDR3 loop is CASSWGGYDTGELFF. CDR3 in DNA: TGCGCCAGCAGCTGGGGAGGGTACGACACCGGGGAGCTGTTTTTT.

As to this clone: Other DNA variants within this sample encode the same CDR3. V gene TRBV9 combines with J gene TRBJ2-7; 7 bases are a match to TRBD1. Germline V lookup: CDR1 SGDLS, CDR2 YYNGEE. The V gene end was trimmed by 2 bases and the J gene end by 2 bases; junction bases not matched to a gene: 4. The CDR3 is made up of 14 amino acids. CDR3 sequence reads: CASSVGTEPYEQYF. For the CDR3, the DNA is TGTGCCAGCAGCGTCGGGACAGAACCCTACGAGCAGTACTTC. Drawing the rest from reference TRBV9 and TRBJ2-7, the complete variable domain is DSGVTQTPKHLITATGQRVTLRCSPRSGDLSVYWYQQSLDQGLQFLIQYYNGEERAKGNILERFSAQQFPDLHSELNLSSLELGDSALYFCASSVGTEPYEQYFGPGTRLTVT.

The chain links TRBV5-1 to TRBJ2-3; no firm D call. CDR1 is SGHRS and CDR2 is YFSETQ in the germline V gene. The CDR3 length is 14 residues. The ends were cut back, 4 bases at V and 4 bases at J, with 13 bases in the middle. As DNA, the CDR3 is TGCGCCAGCAGCCCCGGAGTTTCCGCAGATACGCAGTATTTT. This translates into CASSPGVSADTQYF.

The rearrangement uses TRBV14 and TRBJ1-5; weak D call: TRBD1 (6 bases). The CDR3 has 16 residues. Trimming took off 1 base at V and 0 bases at J, with 10 bases between the two ends. Germline-derived CDR1 and CDR2 are SGHDN and FVKESK. The CDR3 DNA reads as TGTGCCAGCAGCCAAGTTAGGACAGATAGCAATCAGCCCCAGCATTTT. This sequence encodes CASSQVRTDSNQPQHF.

This clone was observed once. V and J are TRBV7-9 and TRBJ2-1, with 10 bases aligning to TRBD1. The CDR3 extends over 15 amino acids. Per the germline V gene, CDR1 is SEHNR and CDR2 is FQNEAQ (reference sequence). V was clipped by 2 bases and J by 8 bases; unmatched bases: 6. The CDR3 nucleotides read TGTGCCAGCAGCTTATGGGACAGGGGAGAGGATGAGCAGTTCTTC. Translation gives CASSLWDRGEDEQFF.

This chain joins TRBV11-2 and TRBJ2-1; D remains unclear. Germline V lookup: CDR1 SGHAT, CDR2 FQNNGV. Trimming cost V 5 bases and J 5 bases, with 10 bases left between them. The CDR3 consists of 13 residues. The CDR3 protein is CASSQPDHNEQFF. The CDR3 nucleotides read TGTGCCAGCAGCCAACCCGATCACAATGAGCAGTTCTTC.